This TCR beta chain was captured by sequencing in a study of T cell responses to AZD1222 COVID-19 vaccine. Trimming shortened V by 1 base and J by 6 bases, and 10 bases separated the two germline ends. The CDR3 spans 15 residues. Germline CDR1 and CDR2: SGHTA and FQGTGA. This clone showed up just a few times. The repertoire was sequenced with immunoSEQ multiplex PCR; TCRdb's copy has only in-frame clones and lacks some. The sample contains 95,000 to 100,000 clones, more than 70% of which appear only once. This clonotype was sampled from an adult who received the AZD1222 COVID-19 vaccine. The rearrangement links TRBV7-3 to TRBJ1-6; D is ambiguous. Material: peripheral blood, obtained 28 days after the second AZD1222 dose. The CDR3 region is CASSLRSNPNSPLHF. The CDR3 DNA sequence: TGTGCCAGCAGCTTAAGGTCAAATCCTAATTCACCCCTCCACTTT.